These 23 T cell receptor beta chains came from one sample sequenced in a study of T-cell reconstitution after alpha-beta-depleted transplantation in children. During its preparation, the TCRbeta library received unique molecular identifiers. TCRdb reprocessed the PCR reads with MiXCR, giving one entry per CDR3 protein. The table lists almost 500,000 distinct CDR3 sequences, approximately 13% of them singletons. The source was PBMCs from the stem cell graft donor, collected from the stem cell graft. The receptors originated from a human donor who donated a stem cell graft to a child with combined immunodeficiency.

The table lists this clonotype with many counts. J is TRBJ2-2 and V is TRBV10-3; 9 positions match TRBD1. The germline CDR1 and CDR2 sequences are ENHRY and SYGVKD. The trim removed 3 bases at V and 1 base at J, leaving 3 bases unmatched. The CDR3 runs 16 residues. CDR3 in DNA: TGTGCCATCAGTGATTCGACAGGGGGGAACACCGGGGAGCTGTTTTTT. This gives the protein CAISDSTGGNTGELFF.

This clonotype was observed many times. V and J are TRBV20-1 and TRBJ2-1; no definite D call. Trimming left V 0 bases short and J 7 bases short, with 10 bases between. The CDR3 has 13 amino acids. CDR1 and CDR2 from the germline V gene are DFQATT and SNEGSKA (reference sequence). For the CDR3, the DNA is TGCAGTGCTAGAGATAATATGGGGAATGAGCAGTTCTTC. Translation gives CSARDNMGNEQFF.

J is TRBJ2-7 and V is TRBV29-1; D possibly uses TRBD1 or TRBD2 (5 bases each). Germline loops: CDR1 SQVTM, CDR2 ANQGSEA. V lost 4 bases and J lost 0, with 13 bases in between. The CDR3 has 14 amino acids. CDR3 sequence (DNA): TGCAGCGTTGCAGGGACGCTAAGCTCCTACGAGCAGTACTTC. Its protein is CSVAGTLSSYEQYF.

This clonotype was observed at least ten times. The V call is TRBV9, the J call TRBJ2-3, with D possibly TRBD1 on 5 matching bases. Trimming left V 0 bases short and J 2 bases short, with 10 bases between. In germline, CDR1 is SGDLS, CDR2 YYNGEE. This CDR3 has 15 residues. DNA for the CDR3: TGTGCCAGCAGCGTAGATTCAGGGCACACAGATACGCAGTATTTT. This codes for CASSVDSGHTDTQYF.

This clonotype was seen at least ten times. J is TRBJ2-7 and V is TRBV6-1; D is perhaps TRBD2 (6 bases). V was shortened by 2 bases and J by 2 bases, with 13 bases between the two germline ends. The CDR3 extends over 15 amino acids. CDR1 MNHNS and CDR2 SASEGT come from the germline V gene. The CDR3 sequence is CASSEFGGAAYEQYF. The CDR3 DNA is TGTGCCAGCAGTGAATTTGGAGGGGCGGCCTACGAGCAGTACTTC.

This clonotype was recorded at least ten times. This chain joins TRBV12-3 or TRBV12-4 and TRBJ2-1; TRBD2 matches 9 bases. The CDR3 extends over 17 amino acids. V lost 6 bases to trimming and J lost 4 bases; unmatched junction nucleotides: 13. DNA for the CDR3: TGTGCCAGCAGCCGCCGGGCGGGGGGGACCTCGTACAATGAGCAGTTCTTC. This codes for CASSRRAGGTSYNEQFF.

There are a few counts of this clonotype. DNA of the CDR3: TGTGCCAGCAGTTTTATGTCCTGGGTGGCCCAGTACTTC. This codes for CASSFMSWVAQYF. The chain has TRBV12-3 or TRBV12-4 and TRBJ2-5, with D unresolved. This CDR3 region has 13 residues. The V end was cut by 3 bases, the J end by 9 bases, with 14 bases between.

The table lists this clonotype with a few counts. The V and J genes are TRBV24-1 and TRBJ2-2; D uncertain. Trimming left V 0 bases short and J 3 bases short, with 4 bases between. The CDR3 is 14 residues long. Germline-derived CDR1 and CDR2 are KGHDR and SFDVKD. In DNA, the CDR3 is TGTGCCACCAGTGATTTGGGGGACACCGGGGAGCTGTTTTTT. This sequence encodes CATSDLGDTGELFF.

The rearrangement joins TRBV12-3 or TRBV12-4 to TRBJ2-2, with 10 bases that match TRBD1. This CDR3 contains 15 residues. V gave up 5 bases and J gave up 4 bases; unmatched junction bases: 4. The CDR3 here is CASSRQGAGTGELFF. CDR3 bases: TGTGCCAGCAGTAGACAGGGGGCGGGCACCGGGGAGCTGTTTTTT.

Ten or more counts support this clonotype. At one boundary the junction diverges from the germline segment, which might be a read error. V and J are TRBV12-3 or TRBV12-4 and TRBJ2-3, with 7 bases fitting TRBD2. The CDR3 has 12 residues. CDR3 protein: CASSGTTDTQYF. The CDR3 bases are TGCGCCAGCAGCGGGACGACAGATACGCAGTATTTT.

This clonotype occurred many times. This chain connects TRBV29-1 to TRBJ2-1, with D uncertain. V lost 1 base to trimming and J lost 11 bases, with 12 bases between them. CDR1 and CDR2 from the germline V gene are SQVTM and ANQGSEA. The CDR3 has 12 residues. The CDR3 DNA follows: TGCAGCGTTGAAGTCTCAGCGATAAAGCAGTTCTTC. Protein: CSVEVSAIKQFF.

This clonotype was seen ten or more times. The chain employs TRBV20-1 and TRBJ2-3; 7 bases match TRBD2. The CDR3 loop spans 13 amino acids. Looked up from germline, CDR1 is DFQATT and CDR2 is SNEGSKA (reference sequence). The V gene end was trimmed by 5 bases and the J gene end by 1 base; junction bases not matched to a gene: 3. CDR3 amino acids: CSALRGGTDTQYF. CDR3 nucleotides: TGCAGTGCTCTTCGGGGGGGCACAGATACGCAGTATTTT.

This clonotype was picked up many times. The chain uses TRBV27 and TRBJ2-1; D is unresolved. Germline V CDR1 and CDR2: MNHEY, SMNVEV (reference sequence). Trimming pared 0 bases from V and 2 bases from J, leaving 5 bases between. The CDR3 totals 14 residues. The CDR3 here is CASSLSSAYNEQFF. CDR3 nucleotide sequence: TGTGCCAGCAGTTTATCGTCGGCCTACAATGAGCAGTTCTTC.

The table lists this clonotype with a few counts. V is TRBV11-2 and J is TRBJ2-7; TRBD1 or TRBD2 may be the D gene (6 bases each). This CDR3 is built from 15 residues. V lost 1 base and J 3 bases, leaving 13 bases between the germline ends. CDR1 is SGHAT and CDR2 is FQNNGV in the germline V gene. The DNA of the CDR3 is TGTGCCAGCAGCTTAGTCCGGGGGCCGTTCTACGAGCAGTACTTC. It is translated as CASSLVRGPFYEQYF.

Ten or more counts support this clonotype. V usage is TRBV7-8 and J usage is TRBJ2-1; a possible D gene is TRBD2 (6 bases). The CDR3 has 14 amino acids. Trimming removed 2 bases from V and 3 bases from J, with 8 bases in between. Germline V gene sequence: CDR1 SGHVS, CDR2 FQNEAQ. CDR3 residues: CASSLWRDYNEQFF. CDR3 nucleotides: TGTGCCAGCAGCTTATGGCGGGACTACAATGAGCAGTTCTTC.

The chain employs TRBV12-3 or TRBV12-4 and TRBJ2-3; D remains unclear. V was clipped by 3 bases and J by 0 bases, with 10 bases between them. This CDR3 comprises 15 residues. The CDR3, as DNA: TGTGCCAGCAGTTTGATGTTAGGGAGCACAGATACGCAGTATTTT. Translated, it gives CASSLMLGSTDTQYF.

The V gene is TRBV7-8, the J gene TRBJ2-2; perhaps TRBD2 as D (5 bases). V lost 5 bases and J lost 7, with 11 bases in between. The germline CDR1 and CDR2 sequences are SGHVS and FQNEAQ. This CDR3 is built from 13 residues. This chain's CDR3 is CASSLSGVGELFF. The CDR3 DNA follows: TGTGCCAGCAGCCTCAGCGGTGTCGGGGAGCTGTTTTTT.

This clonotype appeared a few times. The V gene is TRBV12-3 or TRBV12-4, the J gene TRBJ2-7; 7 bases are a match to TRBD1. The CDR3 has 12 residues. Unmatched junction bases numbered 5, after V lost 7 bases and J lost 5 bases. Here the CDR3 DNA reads TGTGCCAGCACCCGCAGGGGGAACGAGCAGTACTTC. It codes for CASTRRGNEQYF.

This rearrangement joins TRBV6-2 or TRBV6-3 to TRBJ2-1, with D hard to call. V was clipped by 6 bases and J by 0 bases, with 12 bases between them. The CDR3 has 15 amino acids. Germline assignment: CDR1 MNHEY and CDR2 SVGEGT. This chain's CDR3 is CASSSDGNSYNEQFF. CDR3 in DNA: TGTGCCAGCAGCTCGGACGGCAACTCCTACAATGAGCAGTTCTTC.

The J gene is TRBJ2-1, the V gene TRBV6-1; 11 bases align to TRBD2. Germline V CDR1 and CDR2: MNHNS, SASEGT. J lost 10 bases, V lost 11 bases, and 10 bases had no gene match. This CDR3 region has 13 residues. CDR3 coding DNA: TGTGCCGCCGGGACTAGCGGTTTATCGGAGCAGTTCTTC. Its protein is CAAGTSGLSEQFF.

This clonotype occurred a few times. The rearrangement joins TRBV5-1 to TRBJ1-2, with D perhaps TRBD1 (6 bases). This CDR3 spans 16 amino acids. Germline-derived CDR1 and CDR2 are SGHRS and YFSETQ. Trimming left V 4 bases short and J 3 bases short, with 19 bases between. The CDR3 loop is CASSKYLGGQDYGYTF. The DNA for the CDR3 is TGCGCCAGCAGCAAATATCTGGGGGGGCAAGACTATGGCTACACCTTC.

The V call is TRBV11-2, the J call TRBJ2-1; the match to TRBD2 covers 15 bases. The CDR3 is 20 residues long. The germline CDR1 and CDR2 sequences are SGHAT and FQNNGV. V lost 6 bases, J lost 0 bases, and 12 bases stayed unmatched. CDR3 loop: CASSPWEGTSGRRSYNEQFF. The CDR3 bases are TGTGCCAGCAGTCCTTGGGAGGGGACTAGCGGGAGGCGCTCCTACAATGAGCAGTTCTTC.

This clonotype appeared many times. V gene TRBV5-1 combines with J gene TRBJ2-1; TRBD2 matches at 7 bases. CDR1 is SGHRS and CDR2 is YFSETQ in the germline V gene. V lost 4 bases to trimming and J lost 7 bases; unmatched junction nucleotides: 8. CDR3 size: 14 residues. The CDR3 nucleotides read TGCGCCAGCAGCGCCGGACTAGTTGGGAATGAGCAGTTCTTC. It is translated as CASSAGLVGNEQFF. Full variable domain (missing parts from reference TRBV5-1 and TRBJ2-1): KAGVTQTPRYLIKTRGQQVTLSCSPISGHRSVSWYQQTPGQGLQFLFEYFSETQRNKGNFPGRFSGRQFSNSRSEMNVSTLELGDSALYLCASSAGLVGNEQFFGPGTRLTVL.